This T cell receptor (beta chain) was captured in a study of T cells in Graves' hyperthyroidism and ophthalmopathy. Germline V lookup: CDR1 DFQATT, CDR2 SNEGSKA (reference sequence). This CDR3 comprises 15 residues. Trimming took 0 bases from V and 2 from J, leaving 14 bases between them. Researchers took RNA transcripts and amplified the TCR beta CDR3 regions from them. Primed by the HTBI set, a first-round RT-PCR was run on the TCR CDR3. TCRdb recomputed calls from the multiplex PCR reads with MiXCR, one row per CDR3 protein. The sample includes about 610,000 distinct CDR3 sequences, around 15% of them seen just once.

The sample consisted of blood. The sequence was obtained from a woman between 35 and 50 years old with Graves' ophthalmopathy. The V call is TRBV20-1, the J call TRBJ2-7; no clear D. The CDR3 loop reads CSARDSSASPYEQYF. The DNA for the CDR3 is TGCAGTGCTAGAGATTCTAGTGCTAGTCCCTACGAGCAGTACTTC.